This TCR beta chain appears in the sequencing data of a study of blood T cells in healthy people across ages (dated by TCRdb to between 2015 and 2016). Study-level background: In model experiments, roughly one uniquely barcoded TCR beta cDNA molecule per two T cells was captured by template switching. Using deep sequencing normalized with unique cDNA molecular identifiers, the study measured how TCR beta repertoire diversity changes with age. The donors were divided into four age groups: young (average around 16 years), middle-aged (about 39), aged (under 70) and long-lived (82). The study analyzed two additional independent replicas of 1 million unique cDNA reads from the same blood draw for two donors, one aged 18 to 30 and one aged 80 or older. What the research found in general, with its limitations: Observed TCR beta diversity correlated strongly with the percentage of naive T cells measured by flow cytometry. The CMV infection status of donors was not known, potentially confounding age-related changes in expanded clonotypes. As age increased, observed TCR beta diversity per million T cells dropped in a roughly linear way, and a significant reduction was already evident by age 40. Estimates of total diversity based on one million sequenced T cells were considered lower bounds and underestimates. Bulk unsorted PBMC profiling prevented conclusive comparison of naive and antigen-experienced compartments. Compared with the aged group, the long-lived group had more naive CD4+ T cells, fewer expanded clones and increased TCR diversity, a pattern suggesting age selection.

This clonotype has a handful of counts. The antigen it recognizes is unknown. No quality values exist for individual bases; no much larger clone is one base distant. The CDR3 measures 16 amino acids from cysteine to phenylalanine. Only CDR3 DNA remains: 48 bases, in frame from the first base. V is pared back by 5 bases and J by 0 bases, with 16 bases lying between the germline termini. For CDR1 and CDR2, the germline V gene lists MNHNS and SASEGT. Donors were a few dozen systemically healthy Caucasian individuals from Russia aged roughly 6 to 90 years. Each donor gave 9.5 to 10 milliliters of peripheral blood, drawn into EDTA-treated Vacutainer tubes. Ficoll-Paque density-gradient centrifugation was used to isolate PBMCs, with at least 7 million per sample. Trizol reagent was used to extract total RNA from the PBMCs, yielding at least 6 micrograms per sample. For every donor, flow cytometry on a PBMC aliquot measured the percentage of naive CD45RAhigh/CD27high T cells.

The protocol used for the library was 5' RACE. The instrument was an Illumina HiSeq 2500. A second roughly 7 to 12 cycle PCR used a sample-barcoded 5' primer and a J-beta primer mix. Each TCR beta cDNA molecule received a unique molecular identifier from a template-switch 5' adaptor carrying 12 random nucleotides. Each sample yielded at least 3 million CDR3-containing paired-end reads. First-strand cDNA synthesis was performed from all RNA using the Mint cDNA synthesis kit, with priming by a TRBC-specific oligonucleotide. Following uracil-DNA glycosylase treatment, a first 18-cycle PCR with universal primers M1SS and BC2_uni_R was performed on all cDNA. For the original study's pipeline: For normalization, 1 million high-quality reads were randomly selected from each sample, with every read carrying a distinct molecular identifier. Reads sharing molecular identifiers were discarded rather than binned into consensus sequences. MiTCR, run with a Q25 quality threshold and the strictest error-elimination algorithm, handled CDR3 identification, clonotype clustering and error correction. A nonparametric unseen species model with Euler transformation was used to estimate a lower bound on total TCR beta diversity. TCRdb handled the public reads itself, with Q25 trimming in fastp and clone calling in MiXCR, and kept productive beta chains. Under each unique CDR3 protein, matching rows form one entry showing the most common genes and DNA. The V and J calls reflect TCRdb's pipeline rather than the authors' work. The sample includes approximately 900,000 distinct CDR3 sequences, with roughly 29% observed a single time. Roughly 10% of the sample is held by the ten biggest clonotypes.

This sample also belongs to another study, concerning T cells of mothers and their children. That second publication adds: Nine systemically healthy Caucasian individuals, comprising three mothers and their six children, were included as donors. cDNA synthesis consumed the entire amount of extracted RNA, loaded at around 1.5 ug RNA in each 15 ul reaction. In the second PCR, sample barcodes and 2-4 random nucleotides were introduced via the M1S primer. More than 9 million TCR beta CDR3 reads were obtained from each mother, and some 3.3 million reads were obtained from each child. Thymic selection similarly shapes TCR recombination output in related and unrelated pairs, with minor effect from inherited differences. Normalized repertoire overlap was always slightly but never significantly higher in related than unrelated mother-child pairs. No persistent microchimeric T cell clones were found, with a detection sensitivity of roughly 100 clones per million clonotypes. Deep NGS was used in the study to compare the TCR beta repertoires of mothers and children and to look for features that separate related mother-child pairs from unrelated individuals. On average, the children were roughly 11 +/- 4 years old, while the mothers were roughly 40 +/- 4 years old. After adapters were ligated using NEBNext reagents, the libraries underwent 100+100 nt paired-end sequencing on an Illumina HiSeq 2000. To prevent cross-contamination, the mother and child libraries were prepared one month apart and sequenced in separate runs. Between about 500,000 and 2,100,000 distinct TCR beta clonotypes were identified per donor. Naive TCR beta clonotypes were estimated from low-frequency clonotypes matched to each donor's FACS-determined naive share, without sorting.

Input material: blood. Recombination linked TRBV6-1 to TRBJ1-2, with the D gene uncertain. The source of this sequence is a middle-aged woman in good health. The bases are TGTGCCAGCAGTCCCCGGGCCAAAGCAGCTAACTATGGCTACACCTTC. Translated, this gives CASSPRAKAANYGYTF.